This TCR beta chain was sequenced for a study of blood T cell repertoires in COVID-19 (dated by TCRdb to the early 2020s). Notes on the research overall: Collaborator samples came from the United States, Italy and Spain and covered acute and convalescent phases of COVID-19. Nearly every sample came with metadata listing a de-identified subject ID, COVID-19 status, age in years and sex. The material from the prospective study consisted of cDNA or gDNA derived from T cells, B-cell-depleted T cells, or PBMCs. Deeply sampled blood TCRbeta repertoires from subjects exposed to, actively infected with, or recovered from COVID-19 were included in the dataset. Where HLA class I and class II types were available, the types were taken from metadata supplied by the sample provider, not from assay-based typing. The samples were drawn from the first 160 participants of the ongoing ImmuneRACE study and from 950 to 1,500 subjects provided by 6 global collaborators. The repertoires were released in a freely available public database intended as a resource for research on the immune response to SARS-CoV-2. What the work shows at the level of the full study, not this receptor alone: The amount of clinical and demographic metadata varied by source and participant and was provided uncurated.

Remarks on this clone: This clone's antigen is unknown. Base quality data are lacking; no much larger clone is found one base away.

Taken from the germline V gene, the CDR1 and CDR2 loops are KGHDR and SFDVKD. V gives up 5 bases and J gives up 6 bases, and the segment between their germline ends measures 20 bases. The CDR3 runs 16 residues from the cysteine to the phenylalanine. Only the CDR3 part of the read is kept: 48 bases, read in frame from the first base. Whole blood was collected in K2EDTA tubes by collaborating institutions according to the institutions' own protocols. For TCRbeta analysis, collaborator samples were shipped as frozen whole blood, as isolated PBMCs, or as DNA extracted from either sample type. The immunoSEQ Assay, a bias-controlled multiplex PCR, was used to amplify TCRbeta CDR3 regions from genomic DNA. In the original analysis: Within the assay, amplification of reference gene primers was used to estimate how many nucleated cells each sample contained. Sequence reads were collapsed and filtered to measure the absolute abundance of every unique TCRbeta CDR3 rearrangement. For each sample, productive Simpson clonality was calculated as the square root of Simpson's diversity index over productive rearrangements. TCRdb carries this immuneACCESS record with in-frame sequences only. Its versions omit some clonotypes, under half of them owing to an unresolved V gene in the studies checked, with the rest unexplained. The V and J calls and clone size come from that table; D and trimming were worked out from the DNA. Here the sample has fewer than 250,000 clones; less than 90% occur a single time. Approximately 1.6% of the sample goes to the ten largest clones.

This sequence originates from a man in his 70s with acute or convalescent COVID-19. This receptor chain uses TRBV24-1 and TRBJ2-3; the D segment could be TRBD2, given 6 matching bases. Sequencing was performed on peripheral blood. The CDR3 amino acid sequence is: CATSAAGDSPRDTQYF. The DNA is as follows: TGTGCCACCAGTGCCGCCGGGGACTCCCCCCGCGATACGCAGTATTTT.